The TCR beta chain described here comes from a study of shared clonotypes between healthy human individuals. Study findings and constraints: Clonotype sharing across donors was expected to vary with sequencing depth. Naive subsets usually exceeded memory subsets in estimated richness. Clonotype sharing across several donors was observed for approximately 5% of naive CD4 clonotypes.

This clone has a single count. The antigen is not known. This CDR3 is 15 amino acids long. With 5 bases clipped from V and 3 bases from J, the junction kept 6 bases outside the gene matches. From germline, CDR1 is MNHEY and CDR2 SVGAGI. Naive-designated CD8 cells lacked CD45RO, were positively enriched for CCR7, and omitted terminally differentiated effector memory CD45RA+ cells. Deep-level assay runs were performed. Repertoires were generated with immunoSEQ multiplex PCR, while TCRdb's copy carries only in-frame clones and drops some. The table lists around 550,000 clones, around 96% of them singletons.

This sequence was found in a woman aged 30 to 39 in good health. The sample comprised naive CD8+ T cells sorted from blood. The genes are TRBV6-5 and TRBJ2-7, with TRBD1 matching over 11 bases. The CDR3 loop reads CASSTPGQGVYEQYF. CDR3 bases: TGTGCCAGCAGTACACCGGGACAGGGGGTCTACGAGCAGTACTTC.